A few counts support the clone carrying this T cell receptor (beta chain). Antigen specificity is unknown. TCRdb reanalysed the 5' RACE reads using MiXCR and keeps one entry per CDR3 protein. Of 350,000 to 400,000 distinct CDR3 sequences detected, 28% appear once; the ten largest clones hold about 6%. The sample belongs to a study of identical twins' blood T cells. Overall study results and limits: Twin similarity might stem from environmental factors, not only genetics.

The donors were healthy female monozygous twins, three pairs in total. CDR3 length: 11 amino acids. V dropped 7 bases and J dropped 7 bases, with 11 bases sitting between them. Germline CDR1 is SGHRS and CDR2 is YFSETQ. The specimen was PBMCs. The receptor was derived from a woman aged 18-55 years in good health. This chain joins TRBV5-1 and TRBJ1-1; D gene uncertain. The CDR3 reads CASRASGEAFF. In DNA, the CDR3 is TGCGCCAGCCGGGCGTCGGGTGAAGCTTTCTTT.